This TCR beta chain was captured in a study of blood T cell repertoires in COVID-19. Study context: Researchers got acute and convalescent COVID-19 samples from the United States, Italy and Spain. T cells, B-cell-depleted T cells, or PBMCs provided the cDNA or gDNA that served as material.

Methods used by the authors: By means of reference gene primer amplification, nucleated cell counts were estimated. Only in-frame clones appear in the TCRdb table, and some are missing; sequencing was by immunoSEQ multiplex PCR. D and trimming come from the DNA, and the V and J calls and clone size come from that table. This table holds around 160,000 clones, 88% found once. The sequenced sample consisted of peripheral blood. The receptor was isolated from a human donor in a cohort sampled during active COVID-19.

Here the CDR3 reads CAWSVPGGGQPQHF. DNA for the CDR3: TGTGCCTGGAGTGTACCCGGGGGAGGTCAGCCCCAGCATTTT. The gene calls are TRBV30 and TRBJ1-5; D is possibly TRBD1 (5 bases). V lost 0 bases and J lost 6, with 12 bases in between. This CDR3 region has 14 residues. The germline V gene has CDR1 GTSNPN and CDR2 SVGIG (reference sequence).